The 25 T cell receptor beta chains presented below share a single source sample, sequenced in a study of blood T cell repertoires in COVID-19. The method was immunoSEQ multiplex PCR; TCRdb's version includes in-frame clones alone and lacks a portion of them. Of approximately 240,000 clones in the sample, approximately 84% were seen once. Sequenced sample: peripheral blood. The receptors originated from a man aged 45 to 65 with acute or convalescent COVID-19.

CDR3 in DNA: TGCAGTGCTAGTAGCAGGGGAAGCTACGAGCAGTACTTC. It codes for CSASSRGSYEQYF. V and J are TRBV20-1 and TRBJ2-7; possible D gene TRBD1, 6 bases. V gave up 3 bases and J gave up 3 bases, with 12 bases separating them. CDR3 length: 13 amino acids. CDR1 DFQATT and CDR2 SNEGSKA come from the germline V gene (reference sequence).

This rearrangement joins TRBV5-1 to TRBJ2-3; weak D call: TRBD1 (6 bases). The CDR3 contains 16 residues. Germline assignment: CDR1 SGHRS and CDR2 YFSETQ. Trimming stripped 4 bases from V and 5 bases from J, with 20 bases between. This CDR3 reads CASSMLTPQTGDTQYF. Written as DNA, the CDR3 is TGCGCCAGCAGCATGCTTACGCCCCAGACAGGAGATACGCAGTATTTT.

J is TRBJ2-1 and V is TRBV24-1; D call uncertain. The CDR3 covers 14 residues. V lost 3 bases and J lost 6, with 11 bases in between. The germline V gene encodes CDR1 KGHDR and CDR2 SFDVKD. The CDR3 DNA sequence: TGTGCCACCAGTGATCCTCCGGGTCCCAATGAGCAGTTCTTC. It codes for CATSDPPGPNEQFF.

V and J are TRBV29-1 and TRBJ2-1; 7 bases are a match to TRBD2. The V and J ends lost 2 bases and 6 bases, in that order; junction bases with no gene match: 13. The CDR3 loop spans 16 amino acids. Germline V gene sequence: CDR1 SQVTM, CDR2 ANQGSEA. The CDR3 DNA reads TGCAGCGTTGAAAAGGGAGGGCCTCAAATCATCAATGAGCAGTTCTTC. It yields the protein CSVEKGGPQIINEQFF.

V and J are TRBV18 and TRBJ2-3, with TRBD2 matching over 13 bases. Germline assignment: CDR1 KGHSH and CDR2 LQKENI. Trimming took 6 bases from V and 4 from J; bases not matched to a gene: 7. The CDR3 is 16 amino acids. The CDR3: CASSTTSGGASDTQYF. The CDR3 bases are TGTGCCAGCTCGACAACTAGCGGGGGGGCCTCAGATACGCAGTATTTT.

The rearrangement links TRBV7-9 to TRBJ1-2, with TRBD1 identical over 7 bases. The CDR3 sequence is 15 residues long. Germline trimming cut 5 bases from V and 0 bases from J; bases unmatched to any gene: 6. Per germline, CDR1 SEHNR and CDR2 FQNEAQ (reference sequence). This chain's CDR3 is CASSLGTVTNYGYTF. For the CDR3, the DNA is TGTGCCAGCAGCCTAGGGACAGTGACTAACTATGGCTACACCTTC.

The chain combines TRBV6-4 with TRBJ2-1; 12 nucleotides agree with TRBD2. The germline V gene encodes CDR1 MRHNA and CDR2 SNTAGT. The CDR3 sequence is 18 residues long. Germline trimming cut 0 bases from V and 4 bases from J; bases unmatched to any gene: 7. CDR3 region: CASSDSPTSGGSYNEQFF. The CDR3, as DNA: TGTGCCAGCAGTGACTCGCCGACTAGCGGGGGTTCGTACAATGAGCAGTTCTTC.

The chain uses TRBV5-1 and TRBJ2-1, with no clear D. The CDR3 has 15 residues. Trimming stripped 1 base from V and 0 bases from J, with 8 bases between. Germline V gene data show CDR1 as SGHRS and CDR2 as YFSETQ. The CDR3 loop is CASSLLVSSYNEQFF. CDR3 nucleotides: TGCGCCAGCAGCTTGTTGGTGAGCTCCTACAATGAGCAGTTCTTC.

This rearrangement joins TRBV3-1 (or the pseudogene TRBV3-2) to TRBJ2-5; TRBD2 matches 12 bases. The CDR3 runs to 15 residues. Trimming removed 2 bases from V and 5 bases from J; junction bases left unmatched: 3. The germline gives CDR1 LGHDT, CDR2 YNNKEL (reference sequence). For the CDR3, the DNA is TGTGCCAGCAGCCAAAGCCTAGCGGGAGGGGAGACCCAGTACTTC. Translation: CASSQSLAGGETQYF.

This clone was recorded once. The chain links TRBV5-1 to TRBJ1-1; D unresolved. This CDR3 has 15 amino acids. Germline assignment: CDR1 SGHRS and CDR2 YFSETQ. Trimming pared 0 bases from V and 2 bases from J, leaving 11 bases between. In nucleotides, the CDR3 is TGCGCCAGCAGCTTGGTGGGAGCTACTAACACTGAAGCTTTCTTT. This encodes CASSLVGATNTEAFF.

The chain links TRBV11-3 to TRBJ1-1, with D uncertain. V shed 0 bases and J shed 11 bases, with 13 bases lying between them. The CDR3 loop spans 13 amino acids. Germline loops: CDR1 SGHNT, CDR2 YENEEA. The CDR3 loop is CASSLDLRAGAFF. CDR3 nucleotide sequence: TGTGCCAGCAGCTTAGATCTGAGGGCCGGGGCTTTCTTT. Full variable domain (missing parts from reference TRBV11-3 and TRBJ1-1): EAGVVQSPRYKIIEKKQPVAFWCNPISGHNTLYWYLQNLGQGPELLIRYENEEAVDDSQLPKDRFSAERLKGVDSTLKIQPAELGDSAVYLCASSLDLRAGAFFGQGTRLTVV.

The CDR3 DNA sequence: TGTGCCAGCAGCCCCAATTCAGCGGGAGCCTACAATGAGCAGTTCTTC. Translated: CASSPNSAGAYNEQFF. This chain links TRBV11-3 with TRBJ2-1, with 8 bases lining up with TRBD2. Germline-derived CDR1 and CDR2 are SGHNT and YENEEA. This CDR3 has 16 residues. Trimming removed 5 bases from V and 2 bases from J; junction bases left unmatched: 8.

This chain links TRBV5-4 with TRBJ1-5; possible D gene TRBD1, 5 bases. The V gene lost 0 bases and the J gene lost 7 bases, with 11 bases spanning the gap. Germline loops: CDR1 SGHNT, CDR2 YYREEE (reference sequence). The CDR3 has 14 residues. The CDR3: CASSLGGVRQPQHF. The CDR3 DNA is TGTGCCAGCAGCTTGGGGGGGGTCCGGCAGCCCCAGCATTTT.

DNA for the CDR3: TGCGCCAGCAGCCAAGAACGAGACAGAGCTTACACCTTC. Amino acid sequence: CASSQERDRAYTF. This chain joins TRBV4-1 and TRBJ1-2; a possible D gene is TRBD1 (5 bases). CDR1 is MGHRA and CDR2 is YSYEKL in the germline V gene. This CDR3 is built from 13 residues. Trimming left V 0 bases short and J 11 bases short, with 13 bases between.

The chain combines TRBV2 with TRBJ1-2, with 11 bases identical to TRBD1. The germline V gene has CDR1 SNHLY and CDR2 FYNNEI. CDR3 size: 14 residues. The ends lost 8 bases at V and 0 bases at J; junction bases unmatched: 2. The CDR3 spells CASSGQGANYGYTF. In DNA, the CDR3 is TGTGCCAGCTCGGGACAGGGGGCTAACTATGGCTACACCTTC. The full variable domain, rest sourced from reference TRBV2 and TRBJ1-2, is EPEVTQTPSHQVTQMGQEVILRCVPISNHLYFYWYRQILGQKVEFLVSFYNNEISEKSEIFDDQFSVERPDGSNFTLKIRSTKLEDSAMYFCASSGQGANYGYTFGSGTRLTVV.

The rearrangement links TRBV5-4 to TRBJ1-5; 8 bases are a match to TRBD1. The J segment lost 4 bases and the V segment lost 9 bases, leaving 9 bases of the junction unmatched. Germline-derived CDR1 and CDR2 are SGHNT and YYREEE (reference sequence). This CDR3 region has 14 residues. DNA of the CDR3: TGTGCCACCAAGGACAGGGACCGGAATCAGCCCCAGCATTTT. Amino acid sequence: CATKDRDRNQPQHF.

The genes are TRBV19 and TRBJ1-1, with 8 bases identical to TRBD1. CDR3 length equals 14 residues. Per germline, CDR1 LNHDA and CDR2 SQIVND (reference sequence). Trimming took 5 bases from V and 6 from J; bases not matched to a gene: 8. CDR3 bases: TGTGCCAGTAGTTCGGACAGGGAGGTCTCTGAAGCTTTCTTT. This sequence encodes CASSSDREVSEAFF. The full variable domain, its missing parts supplied by reference TRBV19 and TRBJ1-1, is DGGITQSPKYLFRKEGQNVTLSCEQNLNHDAMYWYRQDPGQGLRLIYYSQIVNDFQKGDIAEGYSVSREKKESFPLTVTSAQKNPTAFYLCASSSDREVSEAFFGQGTRLTVV.

The genes are TRBV10-3 and TRBJ1-5; D may be TRBD1 (6 bases). CDR3 length equals 14 residues. Germline V lookup: CDR1 ENHRY, CDR2 SYGVKD. The V and J ends lost 3 bases and 7 bases respectively, with 13 bases between them. CDR3 bases: TGTGCCATCAGTGATAGAGGGGGAGGGCAGCCCCAGCATTTT. This gives the protein CAISDRGGGQPQHF.

This chain joins TRBV7-2 and TRBJ2-7; D perhaps matches TRBD2 (6 bases). This CDR3 comprises 16 residues. Trimming cost V 1 base and J 1 base, with 14 bases left between them. Looked up from germline, CDR1 is SGHTA and CDR2 is FQGNSA. The CDR3 is CASSLGLGGRSYEQYF. The CDR3 DNA is TGTGCCAGCAGCTTAGGTCTTGGTGGGAGGTCCTACGAGCAGTACTTC.

The V and J genes are TRBV28 and TRBJ2-7; D unclear. This CDR3 is 16 amino acids long. V was trimmed by 3 bases and J by 1 base, leaving 16 bases between them. Germline CDR1 and CDR2: MDHEN and SYDVKM. CDR3 sequence (DNA): TGTGCCAGCAGTTTGTTAAAGTTCCTAGTTTCCTACGAGCAGTACTTC. The encoded protein is CASSLLKFLVSYEQYF.

The chain joins TRBV5-3 to TRBJ1-6; TRBD1 might be the D (5 bases). TRBV5-3 is placed among ORFs of uncertain function. The CDR3 length is 17 residues. V lost 1 base to trimming and J lost 0 bases, with 11 bases between them. In DNA, the CDR3 is TGTGCCAGAAGCTTGTCTAGGGACTCCTCCTATAATTCACCCCTCCACTTT. It codes for CARSLSRDSSYNSPLHF.

CDR3 bases: TGCGCCAGCAGCTATGGGACAGGGGCTTACTACGAGCAGTACTTC. This encodes CASSYGTGAYYEQYF. V is TRBV4-1 and J is TRBJ2-7, with 10 bases fitting TRBD1. Germline V gene lookup returns CDR1 MGHRA and CDR2 YSYEKL. This CDR3 has 15 amino acids. Trimming took 5 bases from V and 3 from J; bases not matched to a gene: 7.

The chain has TRBV2 and TRBJ1-1; a possible D gene is TRBD1 (5 bases). There are 12 residues in the CDR3. Looked up from germline, CDR1 is SNHLY and CDR2 is FYNNEI. V was trimmed by 7 bases and J by 5 bases, leaving 11 bases between them. The CDR3 coding sequence is TGTGCCAGCATGGGGCCCTTGACTGAAGCTTTCTTT. Translating it yields CASMGPLTEAFF. Together with reference TRBV2 and TRBJ1-1, the CDR3 gives the full variable domain: EPEVTQTPSHQVTQMGQEVILRCVPISNHLYFYWYRQILGQKVEFLVSFYNNEISEKSEIFDDQFSVERPDGSNFTLKIRSTKLEDSAMYFCASMGPLTEAFFGQGTRLTVV.

This sequence joins TRBV14 and TRBJ2-2; possible D gene TRBD2, 6 bases. This CDR3 comprises 13 residues. The germline CDR1 and CDR2 sequences are SGHDN and FVKESK. V was clipped by 3 bases and J by 6 bases, with 8 bases between them. DNA for the CDR3: TGTGCCAGCAGCCACGGGGGTCCCGGGGAGCTGTTTTTT. The encoded protein is CASSHGGPGELFF.

This chain connects TRBV27 to TRBJ2-3; D is uncertain. V lost 1 base and J 6 bases, leaving 8 bases between the germline ends. CDR3 length equals 13 residues. Looked up from germline, CDR1 is MNHEY and CDR2 is SMNVEV (reference sequence). CDR3 bases: TGTGCCAGCAGTTTATTCTATTCTGATACGCAGTATTTT. Protein product: CASSLFYSDTQYF.